One and the same sample provided the 7 T cell receptor beta chains below, sequenced in a study of circulating tumor DNA in untreated peripheral T-cell lymphoma. Assay: immunoSEQ multiplex PCR; the TCRdb copy retains only in-frame clones and omits some. The data show 2,200 or so clones, about two thirds seen once. The sequenced material came from tumor tissue. The receptors were gathered from a human donor with peripheral T-cell lymphoma.

DNA for the CDR3: TGTGCCAGCAGCCAAGACTTAGGGTACAAATTCTACGAGCAGTACTTC. It codes for CASSQDLGYKFYEQYF. V is TRBV14 and J is TRBJ2-7; unclear D gene. V dropped 0 bases and J dropped 3 bases, with 15 bases sitting between them. Germline assignment: CDR1 SGHDN and CDR2 FVKESK. The CDR3 covers 16 residues.

The chain uses TRBV4-2 and TRBJ2-1, with a weak D call TRBD1 (6 bases). Germline-derived CDR1 and CDR2 are LGHNA and YNFKEQ. The CDR3 loop spans 15 amino acids. With 5 bases removed from V and 8 bases from J, the gap between germline ends came to 19 bases. CDR3 sequence: CASSTRTAPRDEQFF. CDR3 DNA sequence: TGTGCCAGCAGCACTCGGACAGCACCTCGGGATGAGCAGTTCTTC.

The chain has TRBV6-8 and TRBJ1-6; 7 nucleotides align to TRBD1. V lost 6 bases, J lost 4 bases, and 6 bases stayed unmatched. Germline V gives CDR1 MNHGY, CDR2 SAAAGT. The CDR3 length is 15 residues. The chain's CDR3 is CASRTSGGYNSPLHF. The CDR3 DNA is TGTGCCAGCAGAACCTCAGGGGGGTATAATTCACCCCTCCACTTT.

The chain combines TRBV30 with TRBJ2-4, with D hard to call. The CDR3 spans 13 residues. The V gene lost 0 bases and the J gene lost 6 bases, with 9 bases spanning the gap. Germline V gene lookup returns CDR1 GTSNPN and CDR2 SVGIG (reference sequence). CDR3 amino acids: CAWSVLVGNIQYF. DNA of the CDR3: TGTGCCTGGAGTGTCTTGGTTGGAAACATTCAGTACTTC.

The CDR3: CASSLGTGSGTTQYF. Written as DNA, the CDR3 is TGTGCCAGCAGCTTGGGGACAGGCAGTGGTACGACGCAGTATTTT. The rearrangement uses TRBV7-7 and TRBJ2-3; 8 positions match TRBD1. From germline, CDR1 is SSHAT and CDR2 FNYEAQ (reference sequence). This CDR3 spans 15 amino acids. V dropped 3 bases and J dropped 9; count of bases not matched to a gene: 11.

This chain joins TRBV29-1 and TRBJ2-7; 8 bases match TRBD1. CDR1 is SQVTM and CDR2 is ANQGSEA in the germline V gene. The CDR3 sequence is 13 residues long. V trimming: 7 bases; J trimming: 3 bases; junction bases outside the gene matches: 8. CDR3 in DNA: TGCAGCGCCACCGGACAGGGAAACTACGAGCAGTACTTC. This translates into CSATGQGNYEQYF.

The CDR3 region is CASSIGLTSGNTIYF. As DNA, the CDR3 is TGTGCCAGTAGTATAGGGCTTACCTCTGGAAACACCATATATTTT. The rearrangement joins TRBV19 to TRBJ1-3; D call uncertain. Germline values: CDR1 LNHDA, CDR2 SQIVND (reference sequence). V was clipped by 1 base and J by 0 bases, with 7 bases between them. The CDR3 is 15 amino acids.